The TCR beta chain described here comes from a study of shared clonotypes between healthy human individuals. At the level of the study: The plates for each donor numbered three CD4 naive, three CD4 memory, two CD8 naive and one CD8 memory.

Study results and limitations: Against clonotypes common to all four donors, non-shared ones had lower generation probabilities.

The authors' processing: With immunoSEQ giving junction-only sequences and no quality scores, filtering differed. Repertoires were generated with immunoSEQ multiplex PCR, while TCRdb's copy carries only in-frame clones and drops some. V, J and clone size are those of that table, while D and trimming were read from the DNA. The table records about 2.1 million clones, 85% to 95% of them present only once. Remarks on this clone: Its antigen is not known.

CDR1 is SEHNR, CDR2 FQNEAQ, per germline (reference sequence). The CDR3 runs 15 residues. Trimming cost V 3 bases and J 2 bases, with 12 bases left between them. CD45RO-negative, CCR7-selected cells formed the naive CD8 fraction, which excluded terminally differentiated effector memory CD45RA+ cells. This TCR came from a man in his late teens or twenties in good health. Some clones in this sample may be carry-over from other donors' samples. The sequenced sample consisted of naive CD8+ T cells from PBMCs. The chain is built from TRBV7-9 and TRBJ2-3, with a tentative D call TRBD2 (5 bases). CDR3 loop: CASSLTGILTDTQYF. In DNA form, the CDR3 reads TGTGCCAGCAGCTTGACGGGGATTCTCACAGATACGCAGTATTTT.